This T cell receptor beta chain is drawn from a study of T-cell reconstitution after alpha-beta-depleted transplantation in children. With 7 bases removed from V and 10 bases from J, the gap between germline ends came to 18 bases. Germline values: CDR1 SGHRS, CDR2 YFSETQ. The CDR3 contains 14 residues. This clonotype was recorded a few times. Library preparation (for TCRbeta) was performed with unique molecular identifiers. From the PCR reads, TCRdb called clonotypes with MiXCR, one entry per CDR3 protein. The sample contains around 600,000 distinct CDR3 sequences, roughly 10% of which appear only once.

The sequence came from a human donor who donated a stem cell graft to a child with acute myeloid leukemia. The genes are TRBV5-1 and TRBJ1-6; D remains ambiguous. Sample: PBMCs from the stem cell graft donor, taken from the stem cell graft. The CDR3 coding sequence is TGCGCCAGCGGGGTTGGGGAAAGAGGATCACCCCTCCACTTT. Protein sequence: CASGVGERGSPLHF.